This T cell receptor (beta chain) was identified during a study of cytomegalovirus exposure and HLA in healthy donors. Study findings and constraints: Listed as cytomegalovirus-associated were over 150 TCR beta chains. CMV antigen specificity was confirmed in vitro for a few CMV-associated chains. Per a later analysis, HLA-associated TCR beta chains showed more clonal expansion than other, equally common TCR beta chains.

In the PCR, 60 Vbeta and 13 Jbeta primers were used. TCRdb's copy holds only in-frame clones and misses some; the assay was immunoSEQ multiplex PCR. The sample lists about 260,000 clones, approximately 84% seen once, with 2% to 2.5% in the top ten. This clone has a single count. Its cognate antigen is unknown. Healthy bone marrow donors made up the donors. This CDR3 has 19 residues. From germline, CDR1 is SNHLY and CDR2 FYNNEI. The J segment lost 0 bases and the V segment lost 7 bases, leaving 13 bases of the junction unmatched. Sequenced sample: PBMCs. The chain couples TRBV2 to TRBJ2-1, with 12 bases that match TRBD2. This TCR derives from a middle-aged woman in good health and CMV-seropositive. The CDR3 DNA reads TGTGCCAGCAAATGGAGACTAGCGGGAGCCGGGGGCTCCTACAATGAGCAGTTCTTC. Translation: CASKWRLAGAGGSYNEQFF.